Listed below are T cell receptor beta chains from one sample, sequenced in a study of T-cell reconstitution after alpha-beta-depleted transplantation in children. TCRdb itself ran the PCR reads through MiXCR, one entry per CDR3 protein. The sample carries about 600,000 distinct CDR3 sequences, roughly 13% recorded once. This sample comprised PBMCs, mostly from graft donor cells, obtained 360 days after TCRalphabeta/CD19-depleted stem cell transplant. The receptors originated from a male patient aged 10 to 17 who had a stem cell transplant for acute myeloid leukemia, so the T cells may come from the graft donor. Both conserved end residues are part of each CDR3. The D gene is left open where the match is weak. Clone size is stated in some rows and not others, as once, few, many or a class when expanded.

clone_size	v_call	d_call	j_call	cdr3_nt	cdr3_aa
-	TRBV12-3/TRBV12-4	TRBD2	TRBJ2-7	TGTGCCAGCAGTCTCTCCGGGGGGGAGGGCTACGAGCAGTACTTC	CASSLSGGEGYEQYF
many	TRBV20-1	-	TRBJ2-7	TGCAGTGCTAGAGATCTCCGGCGGTCGTACTTC	CSARDLRRSYF
-	TRBV20-1	-	TRBJ1-5	TGCAGTGCTAGATCGGGTTCAGGCAATCAGCCCCAGCATTTT	CSARSGSGNQPQHF
few	TRBV7-2	-	TRBJ1-2	TGTGCCAGCAGCGTACAGGGAGGGTGGGGGTATGGCTACACCTTC	CASSVQGGWGYGYTF
-	TRBV6-1	TRBD1	TRBJ1-1	TGTGCCAGCACGCCTCCCGGACAGGGGACAAACACTGAAGCTTTCTTT	CASTPPGQGTNTEAFF
few	TRBV21-1	-	TRBJ2-7	TGTGCCAGCAGCAGGGACAGGGCGTGCCTCCTGGACGAGCAGTACTTC	CASSRDRACLLDEQYF
-	TRBV20-1	TRBD2	TRBJ2-1	TGCAGTGCTAGAGATCCGGGAGGCTACAATGAGCAGTTCTTC	CSARDPGGYNEQFF
-	TRBV29-1	-	TRBJ2-5	TGCAGCGTTGTGTCCACCCAGGGGGGGACCCAGTACTTC	CSVVSTQGGTQYF
many	TRBV11-2	TRBD2	TRBJ2-4	TGTGCCAGCAGCTTAGTACCGGGAGGGCCGGGCAAAAACATTCAGTACTTC	CASSLVPGGPGKNIQYF
many	TRBV29-1	-	TRBJ2-1	TGCAGCGTCTACCCGGGCCCCGGAAATGAGCAGTTCTTC	CSVYPGPGNEQFF
many	TRBV7-2	TRBD2	TRBJ2-1	TGTGCCAGCAGCCGGACCGGGACTAGCGGCCACAATGAGCAGTTCTTC	CASSRTGTSGHNEQFF
few	TRBV27	TRBD1	TRBJ2-1	TGTGCCAGCAGTCCCCAGGGGGCCTCACCTGGTTACTACTACAATGAGCAGTTCTTC	CASSPQGASPGYYYNEQFF
-	TRBV5-1	-	TRBJ2-2	TGCGCCAGCAGCCCAGGGAGAGGTGAAGGGGAGCTGTTTTTT	CASSPGRGEGELFF
-	TRBV7-6	-	TRBJ2-5	TGTGCCAGCAGCTTAGCGACCAGAGCGAAGACCCAGTACTTC	CASSLATRAKTQYF
few	TRBV29-1	-	TRBJ1-1	TGCAGCGTTGACCGCTTAGGGCCCAGGGACGAAGCTTTCTTT	CSVDRLGPRDEAFF
few	TRBV12-3/TRBV12-4	TRBD1	TRBJ2-7	TGTGCCAGCAGTTTCCAGCCGGGACAGGACTACGAGCAGTACTTC	CASSFQPGQDYEQYF
few	TRBV20-1	-	TRBJ2-4	TGCAGTGCTAGAGAAGGGGTTCGAGACATTCAGTACTTC	CSAREGVRDIQYF
-	TRBV21-1	-	TRBJ2-2	TGTGCCGGAATCGAAGGGGCTGGGGAGCTGTTTTTT	CAGIEGAGELFF
-	TRBV9	-	TRBJ2-2	TGTGCCAGCAGCGTAGCCGACCGAGTTTACGTCGGGGAGCTGTTTTTT	CASSVADRVYVGELFF
many	TRBV29-1	-	TRBJ2-7	TGCAGCGTACAGACGCCCTCTACCTACGAGCAGTACTTC	CSVQTPSTYEQYF
-	TRBV6-2/TRBV6-3	TRBD2	TRBJ2-7	TGTGCCAGCAGCCTTCGCAGCGGGAGAACTACGTACGAGCAGTACTTC	CASSLRSGRTTYEQYF
-	TRBV28	TRBD1	TRBJ2-5	TGTGCCAGCAGTCCACCCCGGGACAGGGAAGAGACCCAGTACTTC	CASSPPRDREETQYF
-	TRBV29-1	-	TRBJ1-1	TGCAGCGGGGGCCCCGGGGCCAAGGGGAAAGCTTTCTTT	CSGGPGAKGKAFF
-	TRBV12-3/TRBV12-4	TRBD1	TRBJ1-5	TGTGCCAGCAGTTTAATGGACAGGGGCAATCAGCCCCAGCATTTT	CASSLMDRGNQPQHF
many	TRBV29-1	-	TRBJ2-4	TGCAGCGTTGAGTCCCCCGAGGGGGACATTCAGTACTTC	CSVESPEGDIQYF
few	TRBV20-1	-	TRBJ2-5	TGCAGTGCGCCGCGCCCACTAGAGTACCAAGAGACCCAGTACTTC	CSAPRPLEYQETQYF
-	TRBV7-2	TRBD1	TRBJ2-7	TGTGCCAGCAGCTATGGACAGGGCAAAGGATACGAGCAGTACTTC	CASSYGQGKGYEQYF
-	TRBV5-1	-	TRBJ1-2	TGCGCCAGCAGCCCCCGGGAGGGGATCTACGGCTACACCTTC	CASSPREGIYGYTF
-	TRBV7-3	TRBD1	TRBJ2-1	TGTGCCAGCAGCTTCCGACAGGGGGCCCTGGATGAGCAGTTCTTC	CASSFRQGALDEQFF
-	TRBV4-3	TRBD1	TRBJ1-4	TGCGCCAGCAGCCAGGGACAGGGTTGGAATGAAAAACTGTTTTTT	CASSQGQGWNEKLFF
many	TRBV15	-	TRBJ1-6	TGTGCCACCAGCAGAGGGACGGGTGATAATTCACCCCTCCACTTT	CATSRGTGDNSPLHF
few	TRBV7-2	-	TRBJ2-7	TGTGCCAGCAGCTTCTTAGGAGGGACCGGAATGTTTTACTTC	CASSFLGGTGMFYF
few	TRBV3-1	-	TRBJ2-7	TGTGCCAGCAGCCCCCGACATCGTCCCTACGAGCAGTACTTC	CASSPRHRPYEQYF
many	TRBV9	-	TRBJ2-1	TGTGCCAGCAGCGGACGGAGGACTGAGCAGTTCTTC	CASSGRRTEQFF
few	TRBV18	-	TRBJ1-6	TGTGCCAGCTCACCCCTGGACACCCTCTCCTATAATTCACCCCTCCACTTT	CASSPLDTLSYNSPLHF
few	TRBV28	-	TRBJ2-7	TGTGCCAGCAGTTTCCTGAGGGGCGCCGCCTCCTACGAGCAGTACTTC	CASSFLRGAASYEQYF
many	TRBV2	TRBD2	TRBJ2-1	TGTGCCAGCAGATACGGGAGGGCCCATGAGCAGTTCTTC	CASRYGRAHEQFF
-	TRBV29-1	-	TRBJ2-5	TGCAGCGCCCGAGAGGGTCAAGAGACCCAGTACTTC	CSAREGQETQYF
-	TRBV7-6	TRBD1	TRBJ2-7	TGTGCCAGCAGCTTAGTGCAGGGGGCAGGCCCCTACGAGCAGTACTTC	CASSLVQGAGPYEQYF
-	TRBV7-3	TRBD1	TRBJ2-7	TGTGCCAGCAGCTTACAAGGGACAGGCGATTACGAGCAGTACTTC	CASSLQGTGDYEQYF
many	TRBV7-3	-	TRBJ2-1	TGTGCCAGCAGCTTACCTAGCGTCAGTGAGCAGTTCTTC	CASSLPSVSEQFF
many	TRBV5-1	-	TRBJ1-1	TGCGCCAGCAAAGGGCAGGGACAGAACACTGAAGCTTTCTTT	CASKGQGQNTEAFF
-	TRBV7-9	-	TRBJ2-7	TGTGCCAGCAGCTTAGAATGGTCCGAGCAGTACTTC	CASSLEWSEQYF